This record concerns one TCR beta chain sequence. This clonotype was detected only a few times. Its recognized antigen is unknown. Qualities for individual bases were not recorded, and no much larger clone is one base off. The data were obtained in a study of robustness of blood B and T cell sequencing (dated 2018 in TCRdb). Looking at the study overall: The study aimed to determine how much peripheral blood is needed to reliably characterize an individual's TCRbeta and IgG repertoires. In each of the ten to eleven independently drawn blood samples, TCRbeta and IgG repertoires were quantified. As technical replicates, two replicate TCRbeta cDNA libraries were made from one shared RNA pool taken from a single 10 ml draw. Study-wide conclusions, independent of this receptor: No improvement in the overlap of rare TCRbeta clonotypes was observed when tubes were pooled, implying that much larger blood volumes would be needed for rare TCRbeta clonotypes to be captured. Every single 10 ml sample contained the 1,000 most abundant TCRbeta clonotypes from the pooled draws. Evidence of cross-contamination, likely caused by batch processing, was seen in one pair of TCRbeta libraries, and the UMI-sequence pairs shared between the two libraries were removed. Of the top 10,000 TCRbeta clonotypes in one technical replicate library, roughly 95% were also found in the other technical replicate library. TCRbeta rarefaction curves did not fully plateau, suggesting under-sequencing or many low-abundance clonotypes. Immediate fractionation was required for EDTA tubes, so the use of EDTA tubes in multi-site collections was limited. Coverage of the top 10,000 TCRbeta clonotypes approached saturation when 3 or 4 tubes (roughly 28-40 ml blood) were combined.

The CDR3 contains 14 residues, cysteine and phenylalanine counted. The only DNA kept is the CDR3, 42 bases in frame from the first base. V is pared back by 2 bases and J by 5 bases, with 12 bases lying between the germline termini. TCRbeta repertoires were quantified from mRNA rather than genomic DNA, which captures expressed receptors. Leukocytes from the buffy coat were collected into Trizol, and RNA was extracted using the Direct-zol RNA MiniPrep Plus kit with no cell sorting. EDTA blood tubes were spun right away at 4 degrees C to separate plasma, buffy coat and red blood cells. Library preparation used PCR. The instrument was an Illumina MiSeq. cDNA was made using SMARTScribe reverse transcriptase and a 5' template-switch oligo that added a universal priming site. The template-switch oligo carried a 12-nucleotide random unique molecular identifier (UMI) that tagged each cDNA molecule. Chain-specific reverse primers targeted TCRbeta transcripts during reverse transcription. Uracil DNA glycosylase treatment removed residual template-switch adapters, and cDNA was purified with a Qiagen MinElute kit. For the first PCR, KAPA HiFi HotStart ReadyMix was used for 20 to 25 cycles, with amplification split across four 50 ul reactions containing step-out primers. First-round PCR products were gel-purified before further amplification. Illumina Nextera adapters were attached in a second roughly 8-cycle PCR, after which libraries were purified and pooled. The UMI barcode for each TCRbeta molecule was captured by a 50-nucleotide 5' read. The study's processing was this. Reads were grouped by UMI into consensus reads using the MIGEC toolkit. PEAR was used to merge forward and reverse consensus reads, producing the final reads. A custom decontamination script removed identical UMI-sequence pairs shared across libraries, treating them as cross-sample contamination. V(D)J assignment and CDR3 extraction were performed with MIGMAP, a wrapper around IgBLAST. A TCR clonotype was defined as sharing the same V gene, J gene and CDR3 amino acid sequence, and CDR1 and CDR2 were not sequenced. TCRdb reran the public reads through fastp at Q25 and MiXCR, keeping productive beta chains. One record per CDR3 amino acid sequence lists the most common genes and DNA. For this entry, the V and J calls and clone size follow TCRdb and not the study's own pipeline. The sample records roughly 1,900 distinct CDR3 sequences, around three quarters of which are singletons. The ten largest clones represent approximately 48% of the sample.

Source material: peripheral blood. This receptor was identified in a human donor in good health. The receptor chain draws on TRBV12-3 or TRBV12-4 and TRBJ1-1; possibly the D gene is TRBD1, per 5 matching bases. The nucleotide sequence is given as TGTGCCAGCAGTTTAAGGGACCAGCGGACTGAAGCTTTCTTT. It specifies CASSLRDQRTEAFF.